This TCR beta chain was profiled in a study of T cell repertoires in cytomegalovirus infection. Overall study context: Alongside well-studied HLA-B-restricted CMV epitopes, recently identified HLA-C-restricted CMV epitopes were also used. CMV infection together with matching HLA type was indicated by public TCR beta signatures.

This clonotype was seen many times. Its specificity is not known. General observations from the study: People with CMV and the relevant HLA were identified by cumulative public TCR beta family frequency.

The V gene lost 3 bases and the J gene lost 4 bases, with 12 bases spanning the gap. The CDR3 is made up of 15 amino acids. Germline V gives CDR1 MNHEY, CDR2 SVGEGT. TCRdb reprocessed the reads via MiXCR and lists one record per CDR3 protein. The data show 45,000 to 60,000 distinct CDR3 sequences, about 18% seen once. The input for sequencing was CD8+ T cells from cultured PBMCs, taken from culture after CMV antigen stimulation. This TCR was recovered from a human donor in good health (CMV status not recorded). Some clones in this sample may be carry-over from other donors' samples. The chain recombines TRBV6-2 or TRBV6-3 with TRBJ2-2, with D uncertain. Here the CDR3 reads CASSYYSGGTGELFF. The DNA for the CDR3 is TGTGCCAGCAGTTATTACTCGGGCGGCACCGGGGAGCTGTTTTTT.